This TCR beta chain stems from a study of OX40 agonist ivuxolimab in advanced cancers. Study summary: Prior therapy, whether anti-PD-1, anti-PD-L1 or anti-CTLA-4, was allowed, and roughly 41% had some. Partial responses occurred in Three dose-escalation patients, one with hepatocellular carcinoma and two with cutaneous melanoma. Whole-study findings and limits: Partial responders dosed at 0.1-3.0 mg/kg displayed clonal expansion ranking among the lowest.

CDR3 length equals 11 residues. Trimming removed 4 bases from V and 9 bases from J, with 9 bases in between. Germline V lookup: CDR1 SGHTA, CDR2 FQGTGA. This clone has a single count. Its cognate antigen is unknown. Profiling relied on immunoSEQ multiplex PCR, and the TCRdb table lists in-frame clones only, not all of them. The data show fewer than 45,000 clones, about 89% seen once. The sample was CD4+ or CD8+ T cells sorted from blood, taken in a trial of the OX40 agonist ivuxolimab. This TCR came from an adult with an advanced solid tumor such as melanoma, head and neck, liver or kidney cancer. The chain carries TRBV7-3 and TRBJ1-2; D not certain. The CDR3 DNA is TGTGCCAGCAGCTATGGAGGGAGCTACACCTTC. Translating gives CASSYGGSYTF.